One sample yielded the 16 T cell receptor beta chains listed below, sequenced in a study of CD8 T cells in ankylosing spondylitis. Study outcomes and limitations: It appeared that ankylosing spondylitis blood was characterized by a TCR beta motif of under ten highly homologous variants.

The antigens for these receptors are not known. Via MiXCR, TCRdb re-called the 5' RACE reads, giving one row per CDR3 protein. The data hold 500,000 to 650,000 distinct CDR3 sequences, with over 4% observed a single time. The sequenced sample was blood, either unsorted or a sorted T cell fraction (not recorded which). The receptors here all came from a male donor with ankylosing spondylitis.

The V and J genes are TRBV30 and TRBJ1-1; no clear D. V was trimmed by 3 bases and J by 1 base, leaving 9 bases between them. The CDR3 spans 13 residues. Germline CDR1 GTSNPN, CDR2 SVGIG (reference sequence). The CDR3 coding sequence is TGTGCCTGGAGGGGTTTAGGGAACACTGAAGCTTTCTTT. Its translation: CAWRGLGNTEAFF.

A word on this clonotype: This could be a read error, since a much larger clone is one nucleotide away. The V call is TRBV7-3, the J call TRBJ2-1, with 7 bases that match TRBD1. There are 16 residues in the CDR3. V shed 4 bases and J 10 bases; nucleotides not matched to a gene: 16. The germline CDR1 and CDR2 sequences are SGHTA and FQGTGA. The CDR3 coding sequence is TGTGCCAGCAGCTCCTCCGGGACAGCGTTGTTGGAGGAGCAGTTCTTC. It encodes CASSSSGTALLEEQFF.

This clonotype was picked up many times. The chain uses TRBV6-5 and TRBJ1-5, with D possibly being TRBD1 (6 bases). This CDR3 is built from 14 residues. V was cut by 2 bases and J by 1 base, with 6 bases left in between. The germline CDR1 and CDR2 sequences are MNHEY and SVGAGI. The CDR3 sequence: CASSYQGSNQPQHF. In DNA, the CDR3 is TGTGCCAGCAGTTACCAGGGGAGCAATCAGCCCCAGCATTTT.

This clonotype appeared a single time. At one boundary the junction diverges from the germline segment, which might be a read error. The chain carries TRBV4-2 and TRBJ2-1, with D perhaps matching TRBD2 (5 bases). Germline CDR1 reads LGHNA; CDR2 reads YNFKEQ. The CDR3 extends over 14 amino acids. The DNA for the CDR3 is TGTGCCAGGAGCCCGGGGAGCTCCTGCAATGAGCAGTTCTTC. It encodes CARSPGSSCNEQFF.

This clonotype was observed a few times. The rearrangement links TRBV3-1 to TRBJ1-6; tentatively, D is TRBD1 (5 bases). V lost 1 base to trimming and J lost 10 bases, with 14 bases between them. The CDR3 totals 15 residues. Germline lookup yields CDR1 LGHDT and CDR2 YNNKEL (reference sequence). CDR3 amino acids: CASSQVRGIGSPLHF. CDR3 nucleotide sequence: TGTGCCAGCAGCCAAGTTCGGGGGATTGGATCACCCCTCCACTTT.

This clonotype occurred many times. The chain couples TRBV7-2 to TRBJ2-3; tentatively, D is TRBD2 (6 bases). The V gene's germline CDR1 is SGHTA and CDR2 FQGNSA. This CDR3 is 14 amino acids long. The V end lost 10 bases, the J end lost 2 bases, and 16 bases lay between the germline ends. The CDR3 DNA follows: TGTGCCACTAAACGGGAGAAGCTCACAGATACGCAGTATTTT. Its protein product is CATKREKLTDTQYF.

This clonotype has at least ten counts. This sequence joins TRBV12-3 or TRBV12-4 and TRBJ2-7; 8 bases fit TRBD2. The CDR3 extends over 14 amino acids. V was clipped by 2 bases and J by 6 bases; unmatched bases: 6. The CDR3: CASSLLRGVSEQYF. CDR3 sequence (DNA): TGTGCCAGCAGTTTACTGCGGGGGGTTAGCGAGCAGTACTTC.

A few counts support this clonotype. The chain uses TRBV5-1 and TRBJ2-1, with a possible D match to TRBD1 (6 bases). The CDR3 runs to 15 residues. CDR1 and CDR2 from the germline V gene are SGHRS and YFSETQ. Trimming shortened V by 5 bases and J by 5 bases, and 17 bases separated the two germline ends. The CDR3 here is CASSPDSQANNEQFF. The CDR3 DNA follows: TGCGCCAGCAGTCCGGACAGCCAAGCCAACAATGAGCAGTTCTTC.

This clonotype appeared many times. V usage is TRBV7-9 and J usage is TRBJ2-3, with a weak D call TRBD1 (5 bases). This CDR3 spans 12 amino acids. Trimming stripped 0 bases from V and 15 bases from J, with 13 bases between. Germline loops: CDR1 SEHNR, CDR2 FQNEAQ (reference sequence). Here the CDR3 reads CASSLANRPQYF. CDR3 coding DNA: TGTGCCAGCAGCTTAGCAAACAGGCCTCAATATTTT.

This clonotype was recorded at least ten times. This chain links TRBV11-2 with TRBJ2-7, with D possibly TRBD2 on 7 matching bases. Germline CDR1 is SGHAT and CDR2 is FQNNGV. The CDR3 has 14 amino acids. Trimming cost V 0 bases and J 5 bases, with 11 bases left between them. This CDR3 is CASSLERGRNEQYF. DNA for the CDR3: TGTGCCAGCAGCTTAGAGCGGGGGCGGAACGAGCAGTACTTC.

The table lists this clonotype with many counts. This sequence joins TRBV6-2 or TRBV6-3 and TRBJ2-2; 7 bases line up with TRBD1. Trimming took 2 bases from V and 0 from J; bases not matched to a gene: 3. The germline gives CDR1 MNHEY, CDR2 SVGEGT. CDR3 length: 16 amino acids. CDR3 protein: CASSYGGQSNTGELFF. CDR3 nucleotide sequence: TGTGCCAGCAGTTACGGGGGACAGTCGAACACCGGGGAGCTGTTTTTT.

This clonotype was seen ten or more times. The V gene is TRBV10-3, the J gene TRBJ2-5, with a weak D call TRBD1 (6 bases). CDR1 is ENHRY, CDR2 SYGVKD, per germline. V lost 6 bases to trimming and J lost 0 bases, with 11 bases between them. The CDR3 is 14 residues long. CDR3 nucleotides: TGTGCCATCAGACCTCAGGGGTACCAAGAGACCCAGTACTTC. Its translation is CAIRPQGYQETQYF.

V gene TRBV30 combines with J gene TRBJ1-1, with 7 bases lining up with TRBD1. Unmatched junction bases numbered 5, after V lost 2 bases and J lost 5 bases. The CDR3 is 13 residues long. Germline V lookup: CDR1 GTSNPN, CDR2 SVGIG (reference sequence). CDR3 in amino acids: CAWSQGGPTEAFF. CDR3 nucleotides: TGTGCCTGGAGTCAGGGGGGGCCTACTGAAGCTTTCTTT.

In its sample, this clonotype was seen many times. The rearrangement uses TRBV7-2 and TRBJ1-2, with TRBD1 as a possible D gene (5 bases). Germline assignment: CDR1 SGHTA and CDR2 FQGNSA. Trimming pared 7 bases from V and 2 bases from J, leaving 8 bases between. CDR3 length: 12 residues. DNA of the CDR3: TGTGCCAGCACCCGGGGCAACTATGGCTACACCTTC. It translates to CASTRGNYGYTF.

This clonotype was detected ten times or more. The chain uses TRBV12-5 and TRBJ1-1; no definite D call. Trimming removed 5 bases at V and 5 bases at J, with 15 bases between. The CDR3 is 14 amino acids. CDR1 is LGHNT and CDR2 is FRNRAP in the germline V gene. The CDR3 spells CASGPAGPRTEAFF. CDR3 DNA sequence: TGTGCTAGTGGTCCCGCTGGACCGAGGACTGAAGCTTTCTTT.

This chain connects TRBV4-2 to TRBJ2-7; D gene ambiguous. Trimming took 1 base from V and 3 from J, leaving 22 bases between them. The CDR3 has 18 amino acids. CDR1 is LGHNA, CDR2 YNFKEQ, per germline. CDR3 sequence (DNA): TGTGCCAGCAGCCAAGTTCTGCAAAACTTTGACAAGGGCTACGAGCAGTACTTC. It specifies CASSQVLQNFDKGYEQYF.